This TCR beta chain was retrieved from a study of cytomegalovirus exposure and HLA in healthy donors. The PCR employed 60 Vbeta primers together with 13 Jbeta primers. Libraries were prepared by immunoSEQ multiplex PCR; TCRdb keeps only in-frame clonotypes and omits some of them. The data contain 200,000 or so clones, about 85% of them singletons. As for this clone: What it binds is unknown.

Study findings and constraints: Common viral pathogens (according to a later analysis) appeared linked to several of the most significant clusters.

Between the trimmed V and J ends, which lost 3 bases and 3 bases, there was a span of 12 bases. Per germline, CDR1 MNHEY and CDR2 SMNVEV (reference sequence). This CDR3 is 14 amino acids long. The material sequenced was PBMCs. The clonotype was recovered from a human donor in good health. The chain is built from TRBV27 and TRBJ2-7; D perhaps matches TRBD2 (6 bases). This CDR3 reads CASSLRGTVYEQYF. CDR3 nucleotide sequence: TGTGCCAGCAGTTTGCGCGGGACCGTCTACGAGCAGTACTTC.